This T cell receptor beta chain was profiled in a study of CD8 T cells in Susac syndrome. This CDR3 comprises 15 residues. Germline assignment: CDR1 SGHRS and CDR2 YFSETQ. V gave up 4 bases and J gave up 6 bases, with 19 bases separating them. Findings and limits, study-wide: The study recognized that the number of individuals in its TCR sequencing and HLA analysis was relatively small.

This clonotype has a single count. The antigen is not known. With random hexamers, roughly 0.45 to 1 ug RNA was reverse transcribed. Each CDR3 protein gets one entry after TCRdb re-called the immunoSEQ multiplex PCR reads with MiXCR. Of 300,000 to 350,000 distinct CDR3 sequences in the sample, roughly 94% are singletons; the top ten hold 0.065%. The TCR comes from a human donor with multiple sclerosis. The chain links TRBV5-1 to TRBJ1-1, with unresolved D. Input material: CD4+ T cells from PBMCs. CDR3 amino acids: CASSALPGPRSEAFF. In nucleotides, the CDR3 is TGCGCCAGCAGCGCGTTACCGGGCCCAAGGTCTGAAGCTTTCTTT.